The rows below give T cell receptor beta chains drawn from one sample of a study of T cell repertoires in cytomegalovirus infection. Their recognized antigens are unknown. Each CDR3 protein is one row after TCRdb ran MiXCR on the reads. The top ten clones hold 48% of a sample with 570,000 or so distinct CDR3 sequences, 40% of them seen once. The source material was cultured PBMCs, sampled from culture after CMV antigen stimulation. The receptors stem from a human donor in good health (CMV status not recorded). Some clones in this sample may be carry-over from other donors' samples. Each CDR3 is given with its conserved first and last residue. Fields, in order: V gene, clone size, J gene, D gene, CDR3 DNA, CDR3 protein. D genes are given only for firm matches. Clone size, where shown, is once, few, many, or a class for clones that have expanded.

TRBV6-6	-	TRBJ1-6	-	TGTGCCAGCAGTTACGGGGGGATGGGGAGAATCTCACCCCTCCACTTT	CASSYGGMGRISPLHF
TRBV12-3/TRBV12-4	few	TRBJ1-4	TRBD1	TGTGCCAGCAGTCGTGGGACAGTGAATGAAAAACTGTTTTTT	CASSRGTVNEKLFF
TRBV28	-	TRBJ2-3	-	TGTGCCAGCAGTTTACCCCCACGCCCCGACACAGATACGCAGTATTTT	CASSLPPRPDTDTQYF
TRBV4-2	-	TRBJ1-5	-	TGTGCCAGCAGCCAAGAGCAGGCGGATCAGCCCCAGCATTTT	CASSQEQADQPQHF
TRBV10-3	-	TRBJ1-1	-	TGTGCCATCAGTGAGTTCCAGGGGAGCACTGAAGCTTTCTTT	CAISEFQGSTEAFF
TRBV2	-	TRBJ1-6	-	TGTGCCAGCAGTGCTGGAGTCAGCTATAATTCACCCCTCCACTTT	CASSAGVSYNSPLHF
TRBV4-3	once	TRBJ2-7	TRBD2	TGCGCCAGCAGCCACGGACTAGCGGCTATTAGGGAGCAGTACTTC	CASSHGLAAIREQYF
TRBV19	-	TRBJ2-7	TRBD2	TGTGCCAGTAGTAGCAGACTAGCGGGAGACCTCTACGAGCAGTACTTC	CASSSRLAGDLYEQYF
TRBV2	-	TRBJ2-2	TRBD1	TGTGCCAGCCAACGACAGGGGGCAATCGGGGAGCTGTTTTTT	CASQRQGAIGELFF
TRBV12-3/TRBV12-4	few	TRBJ1-2	-	TGTGCCAGCCCCCGCTCAGGCAGCCACTATGGCTACACCTTC	CASPRSGSHYGYTF
TRBV7-6	few	TRBJ1-1	-	TGTGCCAGCAGCTTAGCTGGAGGGGTTGAAGCTTTCTTT	CASSLAGGVEAFF
TRBV18	-	TRBJ1-6	TRBD1	TGTGCCAGTTCCGGGACAGAAGTGTCACCCCTCCACTTT	CASSGTEVSPLHF
TRBV7-2	-	TRBJ2-1	TRBD2	TGTGCCAGCAGCTTCGCCCGCGGGAGCACCTACAATGAGCAGTTCTTC	CASSFARGSTYNEQFF
TRBV7-6	-	TRBJ2-1	TRBD2	TGTGCCAGCAGTCCCTGGGGCGGAGCGGGGAATGAGCAGTTCTTC	CASSPWGGAGNEQFF
TRBV11-2	-	TRBJ2-3	-	TGTGCCAGCAGCCCGATAGCGGCCACAGATACGCAGTATTTT	CASSPIAATDTQYF
TRBV7-8	few	TRBJ2-7	TRBD2	TGTGCCAGCAGCGTTACGGGAGGGCCCCTCGACGAGCAGTACTTC	CASSVTGGPLDEQYF
TRBV7-2	few	TRBJ2-7	-	TGTGCCAGCAGCTTTCGCGGGGAAACGACCTACGAGCAGTACTTC	CASSFRGETTYEQYF
TRBV25-1	-	TRBJ2-5	-	TGTGCCAGCAGTCAACCCTCAGTGTACCAAGAGACCCAGTACTTC	CASSQPSVYQETQYF
TRBV7-9	-	TRBJ2-3	-	TGTGCCAGCAGCTTAATGCTCGGAGATGATACGCAGTATTTT	CASSLMLGDDTQYF
TRBV4-2	-	TRBJ2-7	TRBD1	TGTGCCAGCAGCCAAGAATTTCGGACAGGGGAATACTACGAGCAGTACTTC	CASSQEFRTGEYYEQYF
TRBV19	-	TRBJ1-1	-	TGTGCCAGTAGTATGGACTCATACACTGAAGCTTTCTTT	CASSMDSYTEAFF
TRBV11-2	-	TRBJ2-1	TRBD2	TGTGCCAGCAGCTCCATTCGGACTAGCGGAAACAATGAGCAGTTCTTC	CASSSIRTSGNNEQFF
TRBV7-9	-	TRBJ2-1	-	TGTGCCAGCAGCACAGAAGGGGTGAGGTACAATGAGCAGTTCTTC	CASSTEGVRYNEQFF
TRBV2	-	TRBJ2-5	-	TGTGCCAGCAGCCAGGACGTCCAGGAGCAGTACTTC	CASSQDVQEQYF
TRBV19	few	TRBJ2-1	-	TGTGCCAGTAAGCTCTATGGCTCCTACAATGAGCAGTTCTTC	CASKLYGSYNEQFF
TRBV20-1	-	TRBJ1-5	-	TGCAGTGCCCAGGGCCCCGTCATTGAGCCCCAGCATTTT	CSAQGPVIEPQHF
TRBV7-6	few	TRBJ1-4	-	TGTGCCAGCAGCTTATCAGGTTCTAATGAAAAACTGTTTTTT	CASSLSGSNEKLFF
TRBV27	-	TRBJ1-2	TRBD1	TGTGCCAGCACTCCTAGTACCGGGACAGGGCTTCTCTATGGCTACACCTTC	CASTPSTGTGLLYGYTF
TRBV20-1	-	TRBJ1-5	-	TGCAGTGCTAGAGATGAGGAACAGCCCCAGCATTTT	CSARDEEQPQHF